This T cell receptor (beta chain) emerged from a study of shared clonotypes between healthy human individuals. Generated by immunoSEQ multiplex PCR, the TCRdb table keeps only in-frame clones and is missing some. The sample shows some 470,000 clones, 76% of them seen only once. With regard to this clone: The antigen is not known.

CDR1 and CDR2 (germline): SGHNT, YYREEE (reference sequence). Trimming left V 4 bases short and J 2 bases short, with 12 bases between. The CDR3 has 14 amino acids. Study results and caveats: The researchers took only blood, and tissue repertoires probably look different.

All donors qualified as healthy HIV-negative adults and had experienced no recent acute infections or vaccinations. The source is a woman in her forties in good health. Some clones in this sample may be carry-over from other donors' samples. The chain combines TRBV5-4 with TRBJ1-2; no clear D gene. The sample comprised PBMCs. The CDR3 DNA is TGTGCCAGCAGCCAAGCGAACGACAACTATGGCTACACCTTC. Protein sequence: CASSQANDNYGYTF.